The sequence of this TCR beta chain was determined in a study of blood T cell repertoires in COVID-19. The overall study: Sites in the United States, Italy and Spain provided acute and convalescent COVID-19 samples.

This CDR3 is 13 amino acids long. Germline CDR1 is SGHVS and CDR2 is FQNEAQ. With 2 bases removed from V and 8 bases from J, the gap between germline ends came to 12 bases. Measured with immunoSEQ multiplex PCR; TCRdb has only the in-frame clones, and not every one. The sample shows about 270,000 clones, around 84% of them seen only once. Residents of about two dozen US areas, aged roughly 18 to 89 years, made up the participants. Participants reported their clinical history, and cohort assignment relied on those reports. Recovery among Cohort 3 donors was established by two negative PCRs, clearance, or symptom resolution.

V gene TRBV7-8 combines with J gene TRBJ1-1, with D possibly being TRBD1 (5 bases). The receptor was derived from a man younger than 30 who had recovered from COVID-19. Source material: PBMCs or T cells enriched from blood (not recorded which). The CDR3 bases are TGTGCCAGCAGCTTACGTGCAGGGCCCGAAGCTTTCTTT. As protein: CASSLRAGPEAFF. Using reference TRBV7-8 and TRBJ1-1 for the parts outside the CDR3, the full variable domain is GAGVSQSPRYKVAKRGQDVALRCDPISGHVSLFWYQQALGQGPEFLTYFQNEAQLDKSGLPSDRFFAERPEGSVSTLKIQRTQQEDSAVYLCASSLRAGPEAFFGQGTRLTVV.